This is a list of T cell receptor beta chains from one sample in a study of blood T cell repertoires in COVID-19. Sequencing was performed with immunoSEQ multiplex PCR; in TCRdb, only in-frame clones are kept and a portion is missing. This sample has 170,000 or so clones, with 85% to 95% found just once. Material for sequencing was peripheral blood. These receptors came from a man aged 50-59 years with acute or convalescent COVID-19. The CDR3 runs from the conserved cysteine through the conserved F or W. The order of the fields is clone size, J gene, D gene, V gene, CDR3 DNA, CDR3 protein. D genes are given only for firm matches. The size of a clone is reported for some rows only, either as once, few or many, or as a class for expanded clones.

>once|TRBJ2-1|TRBD2|TRBV11-2
TGTGCCAGCAGCCCAGTCCCAGCGGGGGGGCACGAGCAGTTCTTC
CASSPVPAGGHEQFF
>-|TRBJ1-2|-|TRBV28
TGTGCCGCCCGACCATACGGGAGTTATGGCTACACCTTC
CAARPYGSYGYTF
>-|TRBJ2-7|-|TRBV28
TGTGCCAGCAGTCCTTCCGGGACACCACCCTACGAGCAGTACTTC
CASSPSGTPPYEQYF
>-|TRBJ1-2|-|TRBV5-4
TGTGCCAGCAGCCCAGACCCAGGGTTTTATGGCTACACCTTC
CASSPDPGFYGYTF
>-|TRBJ2-1|TRBD2|TRBV28
TGTGCCAGCAGACACTACCTAGCGGGGGAGTACAATGAGCAGTTCTTC
CASRHYLAGEYNEQFF
>-|TRBJ1-4|TRBD1|TRBV7-9
TGTGCCAGCAGCAACCTACAGACAGGGACCTACGATGAAAAACTGTTTTTT
CASSNLQTGTYDEKLFF
>-|TRBJ1-2|TRBD1|TRBV28
TGTGCCAGCAGTTACAGGGGACCTAACTATGGCTACACCTTC
CASSYRGPNYGYTF
>-|TRBJ1-3|-|TRBV2
TGTGCCAGCAGTGAAACAGGGTTCGGAAACACCATATATTTT
CASSETGFGNTIYF
>-|TRBJ2-7|-|TRBV7-9
TGTGCCAGCAGCTTAGCGGTGGGAGTGTTCTACGAGCAGTACTTC
CASSLAVGVFYEQYF
>-|TRBJ2-1|TRBD1|TRBV28
TGTGCCAGCAGTCCAGGTTACAGGGGGCCGGATGAGCAGTTCTTC
CASSPGYRGPDEQFF
>-|TRBJ1-4|-|TRBV30
TGTGCCTGGAGTGTGGGCAGGGGTCATGAAAAACTGTTTTTT
CAWSVGRGHEKLFF
>-|TRBJ2-5|TRBD1|TRBV7-8
TGTGCCAGCAGCTCGAGGCGGCAGGGGGCGGGGGAGACCCAGTACTTC
CASSSRRQGAGETQYF
>-|TRBJ2-3|TRBD2|TRBV30
TGTGCCTGGAGTAGGGCTAGCGGGAGAAAAGATACGCAGTATTTT
CAWSRASGRKDTQYF
>-|TRBJ2-2|-|TRBV6-5
TGTGCCAGCAGTTACTCAGGGGAAAGTCACACCGGGGAGCTGTTTTTT
CASSYSGESHTGELFF
>-|TRBJ1-1|TRBD1|TRBV27
TGTGCCAGCAGTGGGGACAGGGGCGGCACTGAAGCTTTCTTT
CASSGDRGGTEAFF
>-|TRBJ1-2|-|TRBV6-1
TGTGCCAGCAGTGAAAACACAGGGCCTAACTATGGCTACACCTTC
CASSENTGPNYGYTF
>-|TRBJ2-3|TRBD2|TRBV11-2
TGTGCCAGCAGCTATCGACTAGCGGGGAACACAGATACGCAGTATTTT
CASSYRLAGNTDTQYF
>once|TRBJ1-2|-|TRBV9
TGTGCCAGCAGCGTAGGGACAGAGCCCCCCACCTTC
CASSVGTEPPTF
>many|TRBJ2-3|-|TRBV28
TGTGCCAGCAGTTGGGGTAAGCTAGCAGCAGATACGCAGTATTTT
CASSWGKLAADTQYF
>-|TRBJ1-2|-|TRBV9
TGTGCCAGCAGCTCCACCCCTATCTATGGCTACACCTTC
CASSSTPIYGYTF
>-|TRBJ2-1|TRBD1|TRBV27
TGTGCCAGCAGTTTATTCACAGGGGCCCTCAACAATGAGCAGTTCTTC
CASSLFTGALNNEQFF
>-|TRBJ2-7|TRBD2|TRBV11-1
TGTGCCAGCAGCTTAGGTAGCGGGACCTACGAGCAGTACTTC
CASSLGSGTYEQYF
>-|TRBJ2-3|TRBD2|TRBV5-4
TGTGCCAGCAGCTTTATAATAGGTGCGGGGGGGCGAGGTACGCAGTATTTT
CASSFIIGAGGRGTQYF
>once|TRBJ1-4|-|TRBV28
TGTGCCAGCAGCGAGCGGGTTGGCGAAAAACTGTTTTTT
CASSERVGEKLFF
>-|TRBJ2-2|-|TRBV27
TGTGCCAGCAGCCGAAATCCACGGACAGCGAACCTGCGGACCGGGGAGCTGTTTTTT
CASSRNPRTANLRTGELFF
>-|TRBJ1-2|-|TRBV6-1
TGTGCCAGCAGTGAGGGAGACAGGAGTAACTATGGCTACACCTTC
CASSEGDRSNYGYTF
>-|TRBJ1-6|-|TRBV6-6
TGTGCCAGCAGCAACGACCCGGGACATCGAAATTCACCCCTCCACTTT
CASSNDPGHRNSPLHF
>-|TRBJ1-1|TRBD1|TRBV5-1
TGCGCCAGCAGCTTTACCCCCGGGACAGGGCAGACTGAAGCTTTCTTT
CASSFTPGTGQTEAFF
>-|TRBJ1-5|TRBD1|TRBV28
TGTGCCAGCAGTTTGAGGACAGGGATAGGCAATCAGCCCCAGCATTTT
CASSLRTGIGNQPQHF
>-|TRBJ1-2|TRBD1|TRBV28
TGTGCCAGCAGGGCACAGGGGGCCTATGGCTACACCTTC
CASRAQGAYGYTF
>-|TRBJ2-7|-|TRBV29-1
TGCAGCGTTGCCTTTGGGAGCTACGTGGAGCAGTACTTC
CSVAFGSYVEQYF
>-|TRBJ2-3|-|TRBV7-2
TGTGCCAGCAGCTCCACCGCCCAGGGGACGCAGTATTTT
CASSSTAQGTQYF
>-|TRBJ2-3|-|TRBV10-3
TGTGCCATCAGTCCGGACAGCTTTACAGATACGCAGTATTTT
CAISPDSFTDTQYF
>-|TRBJ1-1|-|TRBV30
TGTGCCTGGAGCCCTCTGACGGAGATGAACACTGAAGCTTTCTTT
CAWSPLTEMNTEAFF
>-|TRBJ1-1|-|TRBV11-2
TGTGCCAGCAGCTTAGGCGGCGGTCAGACTGAAGCTTTCTTT
CASSLGGGQTEAFF
>once|TRBJ2-1|TRBD2|TRBV11-2
TGTGCCAGCAGCTTATATCGTCTAGCGGACAATGAGCAGTTCTTC
CASSLYRLADNEQFF
>-|TRBJ2-1|TRBD1|TRBV29-1
TGCAGCGTTGAGGGACAGTACAATGAGCAGTTCTTC
CSVEGQYNEQFF
>once|TRBJ2-7|-|TRBV7-2
TGTGCCAGCAGCTTGTCCCGTAACTACGAGCAGTACTTC
CASSLSRNYEQYF
>-|TRBJ2-7|TRBD1|TRBV28
TGTGCCAGCAGTATAAATCCGACAGGGACCTACGAGCAGTACTTC
CASSINPTGTYEQYF
>-|TRBJ2-7|-|TRBV27
TGTGCCAGCAGTTTGGGGGGGCGTTTCTACGAGCAGTACTTC
CASSLGGRFYEQYF
>-|TRBJ2-2|TRBD2|TRBV9
TGTGCCAGCAGCGTGGAAGCGGGAGAGACCGGGGAGCTGTTTTTT
CASSVEAGETGELFF
>-|TRBJ2-3|TRBD2|TRBV28
TGTGCCAGCAGAACCTCGGAAGGGAGGGGAGGGAATACGCAGTATTTT
CASRTSEGRGGNTQYF
>-|TRBJ2-3|-|TRBV5-1
TGCGCCAGCAGTGGGGGCAGGGAGCGAGATACGCAGTATTTT
CASSGGRERDTQYF
>-|TRBJ1-2|TRBD1|TRBV10-3
TGTGCCATCCCAAGGGACAGGCCAAATGCTAACTATGGCTACACCTTC
CAIPRDRPNANYGYTF